This TCR beta chain was identified during a study of control samples from healthy donors and cancer patients. Using immunoSEQ multiplex PCR, the repertoire was profiled, and TCRdb retains in-frame clones only, with some absent. The sample consists of about 130,000 clones, about 95% of them appearing once. The CDR3 has 14 amino acids. This receptor was taken from a man aged 55-75 years with colorectal cancer. The gene calls are TRBV21-1 and TRBJ2-7; the D call of TRBD1 is as the table states it, not checked on the DNA. TRBV21-1 is termed a pseudogene. The sequenced sample was PBMCs. Here the CDR3 reads CASSTRDRRYEQYF. The DNA for the CDR3 is TGTGCCAGCAGCACCCGGGACAGACGCTACGAGCAGTACTTC.